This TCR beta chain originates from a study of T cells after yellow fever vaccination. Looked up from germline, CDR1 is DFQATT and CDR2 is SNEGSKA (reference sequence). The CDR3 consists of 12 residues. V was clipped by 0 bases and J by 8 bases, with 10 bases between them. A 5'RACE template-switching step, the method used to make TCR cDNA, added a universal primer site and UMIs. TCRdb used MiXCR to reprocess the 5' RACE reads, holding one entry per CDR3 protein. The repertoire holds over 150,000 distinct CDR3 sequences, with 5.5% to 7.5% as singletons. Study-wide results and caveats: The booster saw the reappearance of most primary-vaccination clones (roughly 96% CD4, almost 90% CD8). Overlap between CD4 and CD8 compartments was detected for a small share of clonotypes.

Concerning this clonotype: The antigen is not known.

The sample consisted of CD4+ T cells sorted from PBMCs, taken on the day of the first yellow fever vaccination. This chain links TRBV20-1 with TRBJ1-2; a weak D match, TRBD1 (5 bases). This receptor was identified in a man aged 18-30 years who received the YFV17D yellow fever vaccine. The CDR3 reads CSARDYRGGYTF. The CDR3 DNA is TGCAGTGCTAGAGATTACCGGGGGGGCTACACCTTC.